Sequencing of this TCR beta chain was carried out in a study of human T cells and chemical hapten exposure. The time point denotes: pre-sensitization, week 0. As for treatment: therapeutic diphenylcyclopropenone sensitization with weekly scalp DPC. The V gene's germline CDR1 is DFQATT and CDR2 SNEGSKA (reference sequence). Trimming left V 0 bases short and J 8 bases short, with 11 bases between. This CDR3 has 14 residues. TCRdb processed the RACE reads anew with MiXCR; each CDR3 protein has one entry. The sample carries tens of thousands of distinct CDR3 sequences, roughly 15% recorded once. This receptor was identified in a woman between 45 and 65 years old with alopecia areata. Some clones in this sample may be carry-over from other donors' samples. The chain employs TRBV20-1 and TRBJ1-6, with unresolved D. Sample: whole blood, taken in connection with sensitization to the hapten diphenylcyclopropenone (DPC). In DNA form, the CDR3 reads TGCAGTGCTAGAGATCTTGGCACCCATTCACCCCTCCACTTT. Translated, it gives CSARDLGTHSPLHF.